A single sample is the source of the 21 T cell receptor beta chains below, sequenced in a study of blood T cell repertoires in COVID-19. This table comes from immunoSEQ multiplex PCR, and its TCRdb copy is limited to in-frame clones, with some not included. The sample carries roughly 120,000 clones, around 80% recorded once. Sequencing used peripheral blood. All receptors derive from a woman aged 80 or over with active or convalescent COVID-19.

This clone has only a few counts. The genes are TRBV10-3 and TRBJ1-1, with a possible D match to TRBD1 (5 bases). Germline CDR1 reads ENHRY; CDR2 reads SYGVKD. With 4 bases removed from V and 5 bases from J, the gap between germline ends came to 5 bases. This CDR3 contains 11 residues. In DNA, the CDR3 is TGTGCCATCAGTGGGACAACTGAAGCTTTCTTT. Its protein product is CAISGTTEAFF.

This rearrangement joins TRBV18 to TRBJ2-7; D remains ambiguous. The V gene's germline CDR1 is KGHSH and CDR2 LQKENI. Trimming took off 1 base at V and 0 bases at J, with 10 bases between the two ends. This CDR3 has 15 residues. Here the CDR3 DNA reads TGTGCCAGCTCACCACAATTGAGCGTCTCCTACGAGCAGTACTTC. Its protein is CASSPQLSVSYEQYF. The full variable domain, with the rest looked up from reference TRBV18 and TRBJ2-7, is NAGVMQNPRHLVRRRGQEARLRCSPMKGHSHVYWYRQLPEEGLKFMVYLQKENIIDESGMPKERFSAEFPKEGPSILRIQQVVRGDSAAYFCASSPQLSVSYEQYFGPGTRLTVT.

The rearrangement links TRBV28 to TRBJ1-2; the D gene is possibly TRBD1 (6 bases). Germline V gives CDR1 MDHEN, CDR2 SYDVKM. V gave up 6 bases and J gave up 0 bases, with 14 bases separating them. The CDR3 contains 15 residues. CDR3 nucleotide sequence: TGTGCCAGCAGCCCCGGGGACAAGACTAACTATGGCTACACCTTC. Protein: CASSPGDKTNYGYTF.

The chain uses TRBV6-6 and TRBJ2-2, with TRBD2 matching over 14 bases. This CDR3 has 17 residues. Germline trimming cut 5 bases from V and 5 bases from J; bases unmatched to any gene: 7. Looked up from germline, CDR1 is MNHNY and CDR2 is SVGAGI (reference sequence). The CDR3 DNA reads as TGTGCCAGCAGTCCCAAGACTAGCGGGAGGGATACCGGGGAGCTGTTTTTT. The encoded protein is CASSPKTSGRDTGELFF.

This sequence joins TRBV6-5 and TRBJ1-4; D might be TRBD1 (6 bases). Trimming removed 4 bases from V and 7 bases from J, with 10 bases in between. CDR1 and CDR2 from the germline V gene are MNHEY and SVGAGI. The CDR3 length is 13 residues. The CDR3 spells CASSSRGGEKLFF. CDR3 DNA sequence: TGTGCCAGCAGTTCAAGGGGGGGTGAAAAACTGTTTTTT.

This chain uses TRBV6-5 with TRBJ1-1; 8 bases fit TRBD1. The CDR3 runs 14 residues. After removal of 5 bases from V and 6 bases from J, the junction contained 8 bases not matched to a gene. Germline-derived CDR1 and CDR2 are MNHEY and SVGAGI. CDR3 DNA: TGTGCCAGCAGTCTTGACAGGGGAAGTGCTGAAGCTTTCTTT. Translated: CASSLDRGSAEAFF.

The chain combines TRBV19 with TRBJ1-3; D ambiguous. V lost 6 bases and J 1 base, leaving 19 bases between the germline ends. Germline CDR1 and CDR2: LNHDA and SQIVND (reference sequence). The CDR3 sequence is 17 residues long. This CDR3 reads CASRAPPMVFSGNTIYF. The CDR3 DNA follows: TGTGCCAGTAGGGCCCCGCCCATGGTCTTTTCTGGAAACACCATATATTTT.

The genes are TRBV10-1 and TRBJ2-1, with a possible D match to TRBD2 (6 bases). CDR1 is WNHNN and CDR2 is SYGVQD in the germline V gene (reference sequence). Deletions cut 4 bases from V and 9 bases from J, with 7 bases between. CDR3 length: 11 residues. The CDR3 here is CASSGGGEQFF. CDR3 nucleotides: TGCGCCAGCAGTGGGGGAGGTGAGCAGTTCTTC.

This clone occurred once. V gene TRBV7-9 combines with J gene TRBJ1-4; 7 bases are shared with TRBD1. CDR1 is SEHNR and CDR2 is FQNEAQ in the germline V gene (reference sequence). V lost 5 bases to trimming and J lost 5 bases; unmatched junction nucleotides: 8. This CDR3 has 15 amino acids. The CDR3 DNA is TGTGCCAGCAGCCTAGACAGGGAACGAAATGAAAAACTGTTTTTT. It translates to CASSLDRERNEKLFF.

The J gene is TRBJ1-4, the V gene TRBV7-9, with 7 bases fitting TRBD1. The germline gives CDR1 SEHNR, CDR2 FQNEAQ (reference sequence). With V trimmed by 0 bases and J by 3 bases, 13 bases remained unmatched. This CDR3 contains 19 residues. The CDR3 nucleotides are TGTGCCAGCAGCTTAGCAGGGGGCGGCAGCTCTAATGCTAATGAAAAACTGTTTTTT. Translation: CASSLAGGGSSNANEKLFF.

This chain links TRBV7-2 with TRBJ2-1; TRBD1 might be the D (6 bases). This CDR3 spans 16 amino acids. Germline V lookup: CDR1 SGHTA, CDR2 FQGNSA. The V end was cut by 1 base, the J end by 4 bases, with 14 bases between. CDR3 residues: CASSLVGQTLYNEQFF. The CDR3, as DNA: TGTGCCAGCAGCTTAGTCGGACAGACATTATACAATGAGCAGTTCTTC.

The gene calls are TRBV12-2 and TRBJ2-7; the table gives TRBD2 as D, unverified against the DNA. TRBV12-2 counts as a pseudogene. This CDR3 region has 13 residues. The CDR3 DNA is TGTGCAAGTCGCTTAACCCCGGTGGAGGAGCAGTACTTC. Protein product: CASRLTPVEEQYF.

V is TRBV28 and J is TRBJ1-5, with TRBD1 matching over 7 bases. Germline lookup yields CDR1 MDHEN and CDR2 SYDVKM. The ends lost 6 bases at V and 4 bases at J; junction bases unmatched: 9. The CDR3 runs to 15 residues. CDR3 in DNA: TGTGCCAGCAGCCTCATGACAGGGAGTAATCAGCCCCAGCATTTT. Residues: CASSLMTGSNQPQHF.

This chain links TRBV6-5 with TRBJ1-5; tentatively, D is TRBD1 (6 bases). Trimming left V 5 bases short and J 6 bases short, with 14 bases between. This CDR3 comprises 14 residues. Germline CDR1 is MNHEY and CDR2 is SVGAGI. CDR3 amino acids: CASSLTGMGQPQHF. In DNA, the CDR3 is TGTGCCAGCAGTCTGACAGGTATGGGTCAGCCCCAGCATTTT.

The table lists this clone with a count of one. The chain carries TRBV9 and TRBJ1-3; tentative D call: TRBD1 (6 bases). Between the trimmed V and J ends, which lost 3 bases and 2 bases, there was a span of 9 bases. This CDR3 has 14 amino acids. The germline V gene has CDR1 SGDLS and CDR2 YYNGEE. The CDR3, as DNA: TGTGCCAGCAGCGCTCAGGGGACTGGAAACACCATATATTTT. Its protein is CASSAQGTGNTIYF.

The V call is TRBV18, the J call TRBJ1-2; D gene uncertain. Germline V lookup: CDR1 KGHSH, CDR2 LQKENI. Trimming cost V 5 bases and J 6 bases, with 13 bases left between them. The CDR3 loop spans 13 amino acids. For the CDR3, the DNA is TGTGCCAGCTCATCCGGGGAGGGTCATGGCTACACCTTC. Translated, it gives CASSSGEGHGYTF.

The CDR3 DNA reads as TGTGCCAGTAGCATCGGGACAGGGTCGGTCGGGGAGCTGTTTTTT. Translated, it gives CASSIGTGSVGELFF. This chain connects TRBV19 to TRBJ2-2; the match to TRBD1 covers 9 bases. Losses at the gene ends were 6 bases for V and 7 bases for J; bases not matched to a gene: 9. This CDR3 has 15 residues. CDR1 is LNHDA and CDR2 is SQIVND in the germline V gene (reference sequence).

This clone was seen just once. The CDR3 region is CASSLSPTGGADGYTF. CDR3 nucleotides: TGTGCCAGCAGTTTATCCCCAACAGGGGGCGCCGATGGCTACACCTTC. V gene TRBV27 combines with J gene TRBJ1-2, with 9 nucleotides matching TRBD1. Germline V gene data show CDR1 as MNHEY and CDR2 as SMNVEV (reference sequence). The CDR3 covers 16 residues. Trimming cost V 0 bases and J 6 bases; bases outside gene matches: 8.

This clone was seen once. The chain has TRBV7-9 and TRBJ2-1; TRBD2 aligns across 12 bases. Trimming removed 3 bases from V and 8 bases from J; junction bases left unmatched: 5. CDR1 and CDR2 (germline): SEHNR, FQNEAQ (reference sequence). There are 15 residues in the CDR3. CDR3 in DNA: TGTGCCAGCAGCTTCGGACTAGCGGGGTCCGATGAGCAGTTCTTC. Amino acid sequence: CASSFGLAGSDEQFF.

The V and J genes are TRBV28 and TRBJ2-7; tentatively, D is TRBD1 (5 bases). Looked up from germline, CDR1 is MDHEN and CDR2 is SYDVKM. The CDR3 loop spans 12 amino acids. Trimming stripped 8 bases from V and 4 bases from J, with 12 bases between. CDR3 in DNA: TGTGCCAGCGGGGCCAGTAGGTACGAGCAGTACTTC. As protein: CASGASRYEQYF.

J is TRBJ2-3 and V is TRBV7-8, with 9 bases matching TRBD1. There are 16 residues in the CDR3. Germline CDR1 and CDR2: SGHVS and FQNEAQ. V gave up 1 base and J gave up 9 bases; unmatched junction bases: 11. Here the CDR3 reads CASSLGPGQGRDTQYF. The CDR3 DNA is TGTGCCAGCAGCTTAGGACCGGGACAGGGCAGGGACACGCAGTATTTT.